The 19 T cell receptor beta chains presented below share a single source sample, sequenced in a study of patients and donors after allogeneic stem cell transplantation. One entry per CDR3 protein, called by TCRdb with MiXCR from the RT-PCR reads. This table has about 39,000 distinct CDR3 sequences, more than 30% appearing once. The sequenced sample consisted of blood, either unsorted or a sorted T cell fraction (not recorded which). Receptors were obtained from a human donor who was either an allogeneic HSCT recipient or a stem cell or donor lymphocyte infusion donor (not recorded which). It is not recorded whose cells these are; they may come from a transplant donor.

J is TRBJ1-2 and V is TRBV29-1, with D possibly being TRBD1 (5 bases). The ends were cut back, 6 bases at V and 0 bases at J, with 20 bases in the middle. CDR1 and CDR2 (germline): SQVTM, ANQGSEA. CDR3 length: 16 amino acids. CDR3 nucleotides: TGCAGCGTGGGCCCGAAGGCGGGACTAGCTAACTATGGCTACACCTTC. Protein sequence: CSVGPKAGLANYGYTF.

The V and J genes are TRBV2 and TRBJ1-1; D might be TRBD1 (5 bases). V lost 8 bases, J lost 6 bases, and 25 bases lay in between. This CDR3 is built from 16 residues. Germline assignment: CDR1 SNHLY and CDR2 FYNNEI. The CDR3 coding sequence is TGTGCCAGCCTCGGACGTGGGGCTGGGGAAAAGGCTGAAGCTTTCTTT. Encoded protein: CASLGRGAGEKAEAFF.

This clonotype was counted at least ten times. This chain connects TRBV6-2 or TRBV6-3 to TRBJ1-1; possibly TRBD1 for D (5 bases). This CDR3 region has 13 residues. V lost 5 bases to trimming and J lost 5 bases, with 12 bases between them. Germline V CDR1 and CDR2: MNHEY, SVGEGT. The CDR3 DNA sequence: TGTGCCAGCAGTCTATCGGGGCGGACTGAAGCTTTCTTT. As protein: CASSLSGRTEAFF.

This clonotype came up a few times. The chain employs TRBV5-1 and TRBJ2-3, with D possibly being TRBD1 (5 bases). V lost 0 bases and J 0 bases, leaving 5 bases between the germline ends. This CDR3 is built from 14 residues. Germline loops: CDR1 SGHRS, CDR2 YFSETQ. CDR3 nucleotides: TGCGCCAGCAGCTTGGAGGGGAGCACAGATACGCAGTATTTT. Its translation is CASSLEGSTDTQYF.

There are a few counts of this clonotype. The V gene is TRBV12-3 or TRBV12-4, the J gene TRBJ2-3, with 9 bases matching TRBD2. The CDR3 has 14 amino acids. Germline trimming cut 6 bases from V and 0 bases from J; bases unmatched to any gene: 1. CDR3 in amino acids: CASRTSGSTDTQYF. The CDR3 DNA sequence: TGTGCCAGCAGGACTAGCGGAAGCACAGATACGCAGTATTTT.

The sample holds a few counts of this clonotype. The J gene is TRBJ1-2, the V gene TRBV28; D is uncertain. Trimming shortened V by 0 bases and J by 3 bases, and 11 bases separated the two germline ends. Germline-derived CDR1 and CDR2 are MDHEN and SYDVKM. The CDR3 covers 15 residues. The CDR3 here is CASSLWLGRDYGYTF. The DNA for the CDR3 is TGTGCCAGCAGTTTATGGTTAGGGAGGGACTATGGCTACACCTTC.

The CDR3 DNA sequence: TGCAGTGCTAGATGGGCAAGCTCCTACAATGAGCAGTTCTTC. Protein: CSARWASSYNEQFF. The rearrangement joins TRBV20-1 to TRBJ2-1; D remains ambiguous. The CDR3 runs 14 residues. The V gene lost 2 bases and the J gene lost 0 bases, with 8 bases spanning the gap. Germline V gene sequence: CDR1 DFQATT, CDR2 SNEGSKA (reference sequence).

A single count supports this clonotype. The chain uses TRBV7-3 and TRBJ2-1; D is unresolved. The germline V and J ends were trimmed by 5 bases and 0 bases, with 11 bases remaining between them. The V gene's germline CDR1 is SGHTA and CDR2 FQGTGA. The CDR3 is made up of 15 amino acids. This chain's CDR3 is CASSDHESSYNEQFF. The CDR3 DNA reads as TGTGCCAGCAGCGATCATGAGAGCTCCTACAATGAGCAGTTCTTC.

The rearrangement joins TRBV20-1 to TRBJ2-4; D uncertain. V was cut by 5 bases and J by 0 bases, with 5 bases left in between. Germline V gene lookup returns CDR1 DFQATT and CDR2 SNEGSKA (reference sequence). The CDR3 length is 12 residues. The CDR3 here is CSAGIAKNIQYF. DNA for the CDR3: TGCAGTGCTGGTATAGCCAAAAACATTCAGTACTTC.

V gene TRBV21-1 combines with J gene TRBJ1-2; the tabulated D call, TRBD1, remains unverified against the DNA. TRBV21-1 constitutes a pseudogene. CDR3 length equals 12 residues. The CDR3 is CASSNHRSLYTF. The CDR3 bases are TGTGCCAGCAGCAACCACAGGTCCCTCTACACCTTC.

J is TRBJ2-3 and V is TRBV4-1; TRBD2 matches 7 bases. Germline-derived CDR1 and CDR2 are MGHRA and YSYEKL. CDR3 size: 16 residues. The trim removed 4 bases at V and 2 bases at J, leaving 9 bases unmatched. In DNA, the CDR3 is TGCGCCAGCAGCCCCAACCTAGCGGCCTTCACAGATACGCAGTATTTT. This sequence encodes CASSPNLAAFTDTQYF.

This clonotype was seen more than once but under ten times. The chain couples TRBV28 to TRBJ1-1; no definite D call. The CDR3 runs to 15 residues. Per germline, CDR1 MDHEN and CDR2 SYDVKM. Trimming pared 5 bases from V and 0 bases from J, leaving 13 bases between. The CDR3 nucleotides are TGTGCCAGCAGTATCCAGACATCCCTGAACACTGAAGCTTTCTTT. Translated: CASSIQTSLNTEAFF.

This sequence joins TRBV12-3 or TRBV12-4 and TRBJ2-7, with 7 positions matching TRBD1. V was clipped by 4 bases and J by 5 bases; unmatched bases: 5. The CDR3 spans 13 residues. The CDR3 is CASSSDRFHEQYF. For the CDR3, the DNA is TGTGCCAGCAGTTCGGACAGGTTCCACGAGCAGTACTTC.

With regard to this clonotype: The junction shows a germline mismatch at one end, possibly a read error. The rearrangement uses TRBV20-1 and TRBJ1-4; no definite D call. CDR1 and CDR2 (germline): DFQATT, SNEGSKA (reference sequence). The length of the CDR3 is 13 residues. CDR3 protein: CSAIRRSEEKQFF. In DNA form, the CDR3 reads TGCAGTGCTATCCGCCGGTCAGAGGAAAAACAGTTTTTT.

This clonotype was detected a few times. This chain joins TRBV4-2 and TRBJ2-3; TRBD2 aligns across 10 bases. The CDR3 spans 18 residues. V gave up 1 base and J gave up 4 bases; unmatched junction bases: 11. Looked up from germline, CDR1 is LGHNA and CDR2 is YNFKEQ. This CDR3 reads CASSQGLAGVTVADTQYF. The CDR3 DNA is TGTGCCAGCAGCCAAGGGCTAGCGGGAGTCACAGTGGCAGATACGCAGTATTTT.

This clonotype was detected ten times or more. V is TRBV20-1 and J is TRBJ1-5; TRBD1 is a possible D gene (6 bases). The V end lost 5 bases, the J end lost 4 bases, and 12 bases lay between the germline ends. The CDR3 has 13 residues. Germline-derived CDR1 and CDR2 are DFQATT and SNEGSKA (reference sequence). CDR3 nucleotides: TGCAGTGCTCAGGGGATCCGAAATCAGCCCCAGCATTTT. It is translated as CSAQGIRNQPQHF.

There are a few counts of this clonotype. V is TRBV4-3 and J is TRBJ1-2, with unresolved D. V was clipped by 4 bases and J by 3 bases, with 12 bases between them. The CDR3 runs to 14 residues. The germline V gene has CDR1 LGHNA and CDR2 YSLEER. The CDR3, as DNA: TGCGCCAGCAGCCTGTCCCGGGAACACTATGGCTACACCTTC. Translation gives CASSLSREHYGYTF.

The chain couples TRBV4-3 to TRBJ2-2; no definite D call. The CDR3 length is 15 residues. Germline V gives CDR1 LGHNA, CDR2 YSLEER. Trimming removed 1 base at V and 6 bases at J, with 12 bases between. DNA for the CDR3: TGCGCCAGCAGCCAAGCTTCAGGTCCCCCCGGGGAGCTGTTTTTT. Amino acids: CASSQASGPPGELFF.

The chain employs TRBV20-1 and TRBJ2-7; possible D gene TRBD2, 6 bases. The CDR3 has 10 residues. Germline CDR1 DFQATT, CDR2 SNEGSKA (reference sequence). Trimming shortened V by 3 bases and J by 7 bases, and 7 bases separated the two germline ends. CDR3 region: CSASGTEQYF. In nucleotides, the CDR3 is TGCAGTGCTAGCGGGACTGAGCAGTACTTC.